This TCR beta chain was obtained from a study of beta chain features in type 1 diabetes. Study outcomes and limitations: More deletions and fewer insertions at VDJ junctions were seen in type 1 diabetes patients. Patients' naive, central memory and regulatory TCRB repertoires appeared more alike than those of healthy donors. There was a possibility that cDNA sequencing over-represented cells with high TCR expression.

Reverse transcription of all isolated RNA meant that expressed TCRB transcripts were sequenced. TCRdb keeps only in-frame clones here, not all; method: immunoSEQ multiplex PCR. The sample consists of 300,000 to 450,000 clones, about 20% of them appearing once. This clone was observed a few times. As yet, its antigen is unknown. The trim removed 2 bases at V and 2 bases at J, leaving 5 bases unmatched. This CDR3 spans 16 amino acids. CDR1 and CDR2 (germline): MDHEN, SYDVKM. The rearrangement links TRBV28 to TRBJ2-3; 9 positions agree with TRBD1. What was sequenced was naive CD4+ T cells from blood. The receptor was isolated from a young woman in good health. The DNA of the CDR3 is TGTGCCAGCAGTTTACCGGGACAGGGTAACACAGATACGCAGTATTTT. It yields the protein CASSLPGQGNTDTQYF.